The 6 T cell receptor beta chains given below trace back to one sample, sequenced in a study of T cells expressing NK-cell markers (dated by TCRdb to the early 2020s). The library came from 5' RACE. For sequencing, an Illumina HiSeq 2000 was employed. The reads, reprocessed by TCRdb, yield one row per CDR3 protein sequence and no DNA. The sample table records 350,000 to 450,000 distinct CDR3 sequences. In total, the top ten clones hold around 5% of the sample. Sequenced sample: blood T cells: a sorted CD56 or NKG2C T cell subset, CD4+ or CD8+ T cells, or bulk PBMC T cells (not recorded which). Receptors were obtained from a man aged 18 to 69 in good health.

The chain uses TRBV27 and TRBJ1-5; without DNA, the TCRdb call of TRBD1 cannot be checked. The CDR3 spans 15 residues. Germline CDR1 and CDR2: MNHEY and SMNVEV (reference sequence). This CDR3 is CASRDTGFNNQPQHF.

The genes are TRBV7-2 and TRBJ2-1; TCRdb's D call, TRBD1, is unchecked because there is no DNA. This CDR3 contains 16 residues. Looked up from germline, CDR1 is SGHTA and CDR2 is FQGNSA. CDR3 loop: CASSLDRPGGHNEQFF.

The chain uses TRBV6-6 and TRBJ1-1; the TCRdb call, TRBD1, lacks DNA for checking. Germline CDR1 is MNHNY and CDR2 is SVGAGI (reference sequence). The CDR3 sequence is 13 residues long. The CDR3 reads CASRHWTATEAFF.

This chain uses TRBV12-3 or TRBV12-4 with TRBJ1-1; TCRdb's assignment of TRBD1 cannot be checked, as there is no DNA. The CDR3 is 15 amino acids. The chain's CDR3 is CASTPPGSRHTEAFF.

This sequence joins TRBV3-1 and TRBJ1-5; TCRdb names TRBD1, which stays unverified in the absence of DNA. The germline V gene has CDR1 LGHDT and CDR2 YNNKEL (reference sequence). This CDR3 contains 14 residues. The CDR3 spells CASSDRGHAQPQHF.

The genes are TRBV12-3 or TRBV12-4 and TRBJ2-7; TCRdb names TRBD1, which stays unverified in the absence of DNA. The length of the CDR3 is 16 residues. The CDR3 protein is CASSYAPGQGTFGQYF.